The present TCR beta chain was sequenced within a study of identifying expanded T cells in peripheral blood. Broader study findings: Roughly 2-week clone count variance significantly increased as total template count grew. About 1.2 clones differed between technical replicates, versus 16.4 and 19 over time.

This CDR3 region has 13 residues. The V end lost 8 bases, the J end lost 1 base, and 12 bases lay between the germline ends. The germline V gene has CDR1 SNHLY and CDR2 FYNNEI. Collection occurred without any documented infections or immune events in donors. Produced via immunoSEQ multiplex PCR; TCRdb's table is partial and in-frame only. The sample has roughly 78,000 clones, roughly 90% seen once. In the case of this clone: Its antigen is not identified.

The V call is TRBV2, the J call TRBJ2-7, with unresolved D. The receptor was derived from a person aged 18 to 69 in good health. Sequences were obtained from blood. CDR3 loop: CASQVPASYEQYF. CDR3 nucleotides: TGTGCCAGCCAGGTCCCAGCTTCCTACGAGCAGTACTTC.